This TCR beta chain was found in a study of blood T cell repertoires in COVID-19. Study-level background: Nucleic acid was either cDNA or gDNA, and it came from T cells, B-cell-depleted T cells, or PBMCs.

Regarding this clone: The identical CDR3 is also encoded by other nucleotide sequences in the sample.

The repertoire was sequenced with immunoSEQ multiplex PCR; TCRdb's copy has only in-frame clones and lacks some. Of fewer than 75,000 clones in the sample, roughly 90% are singletons; the top ten hold roughly 3.9%. The CDR3 is 15 residues long. V shed 5 bases, J shed 5 bases, and the junction held 3 bases outside the gene matches. Per the germline V gene, CDR1 is SGHTA and CDR2 is FQGTGA. The chain joins TRBV7-3 to TRBJ2-2; TRBD2 matches 12 bases. This sequence originates from a man between 70 and 80 years old with acute or convalescent COVID-19. Sequenced sample: peripheral blood. The CDR3 loop reads CASSVGLAGTGELFF. Here the CDR3 DNA reads TGTGCCAGCAGCGTCGGACTAGCGGGGACCGGGGAGCTGTTTTTT. The whole variable domain, remainder taken from reference TRBV7-3 and TRBJ2-2, is GAGVSQTPSNKVTEKGKYVELRCDPISGHTALYWYRQSLGQGPEFLIYFQGTGAADDSGLPNDRFFAVRPEGSVSTLKIQRTERGDSAVYLCASSVGLAGTGELFFGEGSRLTVL.